Described below is a single TCR beta chain sequence and its context. The antigen remains undetermined. The record originates from a study of blood T cells in healthy people across ages. Through a sample-barcoded 5' primer and a J-beta primer mix, a second PCR was run for 7 to 11 cycles. In TCRdb, the 5' RACE reads were re-called with MiXCR into one record per CDR3 protein. This sample yields roughly 700,000 distinct CDR3 sequences, of which roughly 25% are seen a single time; more than 8% belongs to the top ten. Each sample yielded at least 5 micrograms of PBMC total RNA. Germline CDR1 reads DFQATT; CDR2 reads SNEGSKA (reference sequence). V dropped 1 base and J dropped 2; count of bases not matched to a gene: 6. The length of the CDR3 is 15 residues. General study results and limits: Conclusively comparing naive with antigen-experienced cells was impossible with unsorted PBMCs. Long-lived donors exceeded aged donors in naive CD4+ cells and diversity.

These data also formed part of another study, on T cells of mothers and their children.

The sequence was collected from a boy aged 10-17 years in good health. The sequencing input was blood. This chain uses TRBV20-1 with TRBJ2-3; 7 nucleotides line up with TRBD2. In DNA, the CDR3 is TGCAGTGCTAGAGGGGGGGGTGCACACACAGATACGCAGTATTTT. It codes for CSARGGGAHTDTQYF.